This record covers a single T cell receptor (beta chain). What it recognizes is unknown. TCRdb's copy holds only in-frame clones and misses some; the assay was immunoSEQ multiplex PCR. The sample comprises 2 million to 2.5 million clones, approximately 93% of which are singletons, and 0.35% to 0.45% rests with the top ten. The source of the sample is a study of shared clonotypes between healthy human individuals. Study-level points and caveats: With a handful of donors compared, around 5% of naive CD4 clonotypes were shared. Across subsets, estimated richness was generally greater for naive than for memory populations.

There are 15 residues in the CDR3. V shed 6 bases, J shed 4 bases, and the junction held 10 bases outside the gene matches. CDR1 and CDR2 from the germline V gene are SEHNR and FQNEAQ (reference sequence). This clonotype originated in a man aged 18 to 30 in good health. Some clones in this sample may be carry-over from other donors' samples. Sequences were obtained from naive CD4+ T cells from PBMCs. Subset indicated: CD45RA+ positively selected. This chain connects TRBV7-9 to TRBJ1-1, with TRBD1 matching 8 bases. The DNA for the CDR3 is TGTGCCAGCAGGACCTTGACAGGGGATCGCACTGAAGCTTTCTTT. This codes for CASRTLTGDRTEAFF.